This TCR beta chain was sequenced during a study of coeliac disease. Study conclusions and caveats: Few TRB amino acid sequences were shared between samples; most were unique.

TCRdb's copy holds only in-frame clones and misses some; the assay was immunoSEQ multiplex PCR. The sample holds roughly 7,300 clones; 63% are singletons and the top ten take about 3%. The CDR3 extends over 14 amino acids. Germline V lookup: CDR1 MDHEN, CDR2 SYDVKM. Trimming removed 7 bases from V and 5 bases from J, with 17 bases in between. About this clone: Its specificity is unknown.

This TCR came from a woman aged 55-69 years with active celiac disease. What was sequenced was lamina propria lymphocytes from the gut. V usage is TRBV28 and J usage is TRBJ1-1, with D possibly matching TRBD1 (5 bases). The CDR3 sequence: CASNKPGYRTEAFF. CDR3 nucleotides: TGTGCCAGCAACAAACCAGGGTATAGGACTGAAGCTTTCTTT.